These 10 T cell receptor beta chains were sequenced from one sample in a study of blood T cell repertoires in COVID-19 (dated by TCRdb to 2019 to 2021). Preparation of the library involved the immunoSEQ multiplex PCR assay. The table was pulled from immuneACCESS by TCRdb, which kept in-frame rearrangements only. Such tables lose some clones; where checked, under half of the loss comes from unresolved V genes, and the rest has no known cause. This sample holds 130,000 to 150,000 clones; about 92% were observed only once. The top ten clonotypes cover around 1.5% of the sample. The source material was peripheral blood. These receptors were collected from a human donor in a cohort sampled during active COVID-19.

The chain carries TRBV2 and TRBJ2-5; 10 positions agree with TRBD2. The CDR3 length is 14 residues. The V and J ends lost 4 bases and 5 bases, in that order; junction bases with no gene match: 4. Germline V gene lookup returns CDR1 SNHLY and CDR2 FYNNEI. The CDR3 sequence: CASSGLAGDETQYF. The CDR3 nucleotides read TGTGCCAGCAGTGGCCTAGCGGGGGACGAGACCCAGTACTTC.

The DNA of the CDR3 is TGCAGCGGTGGAGGGGGCAATCAGCCCCAGCATTTT. It specifies CSGGGGNQPQHF. The J gene is TRBJ1-5, the V gene TRBV29-1, with a weak D call TRBD1 (5 bases). V lost 7 bases and J 2 bases, leaving 9 bases between the germline ends. This CDR3 contains 12 residues. Germline V lookup: CDR1 SQVTM, CDR2 ANQGSEA.

The gene calls are TRBV6-2 or TRBV6-3 and TRBJ2-1, with a weak D call TRBD2 (5 bases). With 2 bases removed from V and 6 bases from J, the gap between germline ends came to 8 bases. This CDR3 spans 13 amino acids. From germline, CDR1 is MNHEY and CDR2 SVGEGT. The CDR3 DNA reads TGTGCCAGCAGTTACGAGGGTCTCAATGAGCAGTTCTTC. Its protein is CASSYEGLNEQFF.

CDR3 nucleotides: TGCAGTGCCAAGAGAAGCACTGAAGCTTTCTTT. This translates into CSAKRSTEAFF. V gene TRBV20-1 combines with J gene TRBJ1-1, with D hard to call. This CDR3 contains 11 residues. Germline V gene sequence: CDR1 DFQATT, CDR2 SNEGSKA (reference sequence). Between the trimmed V and J ends, which lost 6 bases and 4 bases, there was a span of 9 bases.

This chain links TRBV6-5 with TRBJ1-2, with 7 bases identical to TRBD1. This CDR3 spans 13 amino acids. V shed 0 bases and J 7 bases; nucleotides not matched to a gene: 2. CDR1 and CDR2 from the germline V gene are MNHEY and SVGAGI. This chain's CDR3 is CASSYSAGGGYTF. CDR3 DNA: TGTGCCAGCAGTTACTCGGCAGGGGGTGGCTACACCTTC.

The CDR3 DNA follows: TGTGCCAGCAGTGGGGGCAGTTCAAGTGTTTTTCACTACGAGCAGTACTTC. Translation: CASSGGSSSVFHYEQYF. This chain links TRBV2 with TRBJ2-7, with D possibly TRBD1 on 5 matching bases. Germline CDR1 reads SNHLY; CDR2 reads FYNNEI. The V end lost 4 bases, the J end lost 3 bases, and 22 bases lay between the germline ends. The length of the CDR3 is 17 residues.

The chain joins TRBV6-1 to TRBJ1-5; TRBD1 is a possible D gene (5 bases). The V end was cut by 2 bases, the J end by 4 bases, with 12 bases between. Germline V CDR1 and CDR2: MNHNS, SASEGT. The CDR3 covers 15 residues. The CDR3 loop reads CASSETRGGNQPQHF. In DNA, the CDR3 is TGTGCCAGCAGTGAAACGCGGGGCGGGAATCAGCCCCAGCATTTT.

The rearrangement joins TRBV5-1 to TRBJ2-3; 8 bases align to TRBD2. Germline CDR1 is SGHRS and CDR2 is YFSETQ. The CDR3 sequence is 14 residues long. V shed 3 bases and J 2 bases; nucleotides not matched to a gene: 2. The CDR3 DNA reads as TGCGCCAGCAGCTCGGGGGGGTACACAGATACGCAGTATTTT. Encoded protein: CASSSGGYTDTQYF.

Only a few counts were recorded for this clone. This chain uses TRBV7-3 with TRBJ2-1; D gene ambiguous. Germline V gene sequence: CDR1 SGHTA, CDR2 FQGTGA. The CDR3 is 13 amino acids. V was pared by 3 bases and J by 4 bases, with 7 bases between. The CDR3 is CASSFTAYNEQFF. The CDR3 bases are TGTGCCAGCAGCTTTACAGCTTACAATGAGCAGTTCTTC.

The V call is TRBV19, the J call TRBJ2-1, with 7 positions matching TRBD2. V shed 5 bases and J 6 bases; nucleotides not matched to a gene: 7. The CDR3 is 14 residues long. Germline assignment: CDR1 LNHDA and CDR2 SQIVND (reference sequence). DNA for the CDR3: TGTGCCAGTAGTGTTGGTGGGACTACCAATGAGCAGTTCTTC. It specifies CASSVGGTTNEQFF.